This T cell receptor beta chain originates from a study of blood T cell repertoires in COVID-19 (dated by TCRdb to 2018 to 2021). For the study in its entirety: The collaborator samples originated in the United States, Italy and Spain and spanned the acute and convalescent phases of COVID-19. The prospective study material was composed of cDNA or gDNA derived from T cells, B-cell-depleted T cells, or PBMCs. The dataset comprised deeply sampled blood TCRbeta repertoires from subjects exposed to, actively infected with, or recovered from COVID-19. The repertoires were released in a freely available public database meant as a resource for research on the immune response to SARS-CoV-2. Samples came from the ongoing ImmuneRACE study (first 160 participants) plus 1,254 subjects from 6 global collaborators. The sample metadata nearly always contained a de-identified subject ID, COVID-19 status, age in years and sex. Where available, HLA class I and class II types were obtained from metadata supplied by the sample provider rather than from assay-based typing. What the authors observed across the whole study: How much clinical and demographic metadata was included differed by source and by participant, and the metadata was provided uncurated.

Note on this clone: Its cognate antigen has yet to be identified. Base qualities are not recorded, but no much larger clone differs from it by a single base.

Each collaborating institution followed its own protocols to collect whole blood in K2EDTA tubes. For TCRbeta analysis, collaborators shipped samples in one of three forms: frozen whole blood, isolated PBMCs, or DNA extracted from either of those sample types. TCRbeta CDR3 regions were amplified from genomic DNA by means of the immunoSEQ Assay, a bias-controlled multiplex PCR. In the original analysis: The number of nucleated cells in each sample was estimated by amplification of reference gene primers within the assay. To quantify the absolute abundance of each unique TCRbeta CDR3 rearrangement, sequence reads were collapsed and filtered. Productive Simpson clonality was computed per sample as the square root of Simpson's diversity index over productive rearrangements. Drawn from immuneACCESS, this table holds only the in-frame rearrangements with V and J called that TCRdb kept. Clones are partly lost; checked studies trace under half to an unresolved V gene and leave the rest unexplained. For V, J and clone size, that table is used; D and trimming come from the DNA. This sample gives more than 200,000 clones in total; about nine tenths of them show up just once. 1.5% to 2% of the sample comes from the top ten.

CDR1 and CDR2 are drawn from the germline V gene (reference sequence): LNHDA, SQIVND. Measured from the cysteine to the phenylalanine, the CDR3 is 15 residues long. Only CDR3 DNA is held: 45 bases, read in frame from base 1. Trimming at the junction amounts to 7 bases on V and 4 bases on J, and the germline ends lie 19 bases apart. Sample: peripheral blood. The chain is made from TRBV19 and TRBJ1-1, and TRBD1 may be the D gene, going by 6 matching bases. The receptor comes from a man in his 70s with acute or convalescent COVID-19. The sequenced DNA is TGTGCCAGTAAAGGTGGGGGCAAGTTGGGCACTGAAGCTTTCTTT. Translated, it gives CASKGGGKLGTEAFF.